The TCR beta chain under discussion was sequenced for a study of cytomegalovirus exposure and HLA in healthy donors. The method was immunoSEQ multiplex PCR; TCRdb's version includes in-frame clones alone and lacks a portion of them. The data show approximately 160,000 clones, roughly 90% seen once. Germline assignment: CDR1 LNHDA and CDR2 SQIVND (reference sequence). With V trimmed by 5 bases and J by 0 bases, 6 bases remained unmatched. The CDR3 totals 16 residues. The chain has TRBV19 and TRBJ2-7; 11 bases agree with TRBD2. Sample: PBMCs. This receptor was obtained from a man between 18 and 29 years old in good health and CMV-seropositive. CDR3: CASSVLTSGDSYEQYF. CDR3 nucleotides: TGTGCCAGTAGTGTCCTGACTAGCGGGGACTCCTACGAGCAGTACTTC.